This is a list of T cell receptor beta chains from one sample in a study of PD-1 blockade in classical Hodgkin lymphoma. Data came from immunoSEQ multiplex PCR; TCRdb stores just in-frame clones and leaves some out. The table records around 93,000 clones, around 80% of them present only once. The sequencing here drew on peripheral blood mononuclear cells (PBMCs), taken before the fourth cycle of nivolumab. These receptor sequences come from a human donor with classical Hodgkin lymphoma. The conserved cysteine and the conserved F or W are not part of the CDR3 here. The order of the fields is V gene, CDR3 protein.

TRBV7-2,ASSFTSGGASGSI
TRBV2,ASSEGREGRAF
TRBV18,ASSPVRDTNYGYT
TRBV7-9,ASTLIGFEAF
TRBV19,ASSIRNEKLF
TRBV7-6,ASSLRGTALNTGELF
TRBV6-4,ASSAETGSYNEQF
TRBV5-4,ASSLGSAGGDYGYT
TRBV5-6,ASSLGSNEKLF
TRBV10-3,AISDEVFNYGYT
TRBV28,ASSLSGGPGELF
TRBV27,ASSLRGQGRRTEAF
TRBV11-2,ATTPSPSSGGLNTQY
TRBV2,ASNGQGYGYT
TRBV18,ASSAIAGDLGEQY
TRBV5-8,ASSSPDRLTYEQY
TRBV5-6,ASSQSGGARNEQF
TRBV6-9,ASSYPGIYGYT
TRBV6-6,ASKSESEKLF
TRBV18,ASHLDRVDEKLF
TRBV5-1,ASSATGQNDQPQH
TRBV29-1,SVDRVSGNTIY
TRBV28,ASSSGPLFYEQY
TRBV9,ASTDPDTQY
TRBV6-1,ASSDGSYEQF
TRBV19,ATGRGRGNQPQH
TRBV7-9,ASSPPGLAGVGEQY
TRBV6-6,ASNRGTANEKLF
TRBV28,ASSLAGGPGETQY
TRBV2,ASRAQTDTQY
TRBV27,ASSGQPTNEKLF
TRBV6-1,ASSLQGANSPLH
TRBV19,ASSLDTSGSSYEQY
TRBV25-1,ASSPAGSYEQY